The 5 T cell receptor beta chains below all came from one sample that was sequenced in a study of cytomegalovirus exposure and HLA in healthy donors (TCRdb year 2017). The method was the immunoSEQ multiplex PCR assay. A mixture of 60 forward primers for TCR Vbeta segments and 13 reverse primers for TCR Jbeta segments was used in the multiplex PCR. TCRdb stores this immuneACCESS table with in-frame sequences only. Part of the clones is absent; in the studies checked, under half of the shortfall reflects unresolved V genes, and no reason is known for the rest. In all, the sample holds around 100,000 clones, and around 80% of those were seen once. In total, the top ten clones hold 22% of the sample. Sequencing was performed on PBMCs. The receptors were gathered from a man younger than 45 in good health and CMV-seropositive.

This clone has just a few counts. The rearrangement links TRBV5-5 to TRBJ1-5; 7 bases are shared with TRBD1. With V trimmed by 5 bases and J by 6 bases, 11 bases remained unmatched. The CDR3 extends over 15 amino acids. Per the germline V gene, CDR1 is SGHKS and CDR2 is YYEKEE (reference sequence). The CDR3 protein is CASSLTGSRGQPQHF. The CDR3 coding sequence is TGTGCCAGCAGTCTGACAGGGTCGAGGGGTCAGCCCCAGCATTTT.

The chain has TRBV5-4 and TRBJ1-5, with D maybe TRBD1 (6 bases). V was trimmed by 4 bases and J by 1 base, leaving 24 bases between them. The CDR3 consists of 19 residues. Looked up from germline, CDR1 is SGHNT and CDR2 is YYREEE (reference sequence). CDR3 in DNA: TGTGCCAGCAGCCCACAGGGCGGGGGGTATTCGGAAAGCAATCAGCCCCAGCATTTT. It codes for CASSPQGGGYSESNQPQHF.

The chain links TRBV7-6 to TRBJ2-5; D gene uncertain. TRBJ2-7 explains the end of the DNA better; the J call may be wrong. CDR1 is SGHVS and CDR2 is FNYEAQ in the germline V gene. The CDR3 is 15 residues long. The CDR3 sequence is CASSFSPGRNYEQYF. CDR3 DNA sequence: TGTGCCAGCAGCTTTTCTCCGGGTCGAAACTACGAGCAGTACTTC.

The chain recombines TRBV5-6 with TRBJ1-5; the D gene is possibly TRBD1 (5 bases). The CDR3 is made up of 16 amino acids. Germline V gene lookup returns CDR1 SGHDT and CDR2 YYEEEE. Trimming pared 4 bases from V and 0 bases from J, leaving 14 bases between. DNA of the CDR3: TGTGCCAGCAGCGGCGGGACCCTTGATAGCAATCAGCCCCAGCATTTT. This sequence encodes CASSGGTLDSNQPQHF.

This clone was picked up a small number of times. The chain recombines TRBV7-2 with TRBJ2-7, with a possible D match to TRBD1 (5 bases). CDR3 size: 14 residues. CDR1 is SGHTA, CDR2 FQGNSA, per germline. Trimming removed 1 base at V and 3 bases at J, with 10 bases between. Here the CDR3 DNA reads TGTGCCAGCAGCTTAGGGGGCTTCAGCTACGAGCAGTACGTC. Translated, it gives CASSLGGFSYEQYV.